This T cell receptor (beta chain) comes out of a study of cytomegalovirus exposure and HLA in healthy donors. Study-level findings and limits: The study recorded 150 to 200 TCR beta chains that were cytomegalovirus-associated. One later analysis, an examination of the 90 to 150 validation repertoires, found that first-cohort TCR clusters tended to co-occur in them.

The repertoire was sequenced with immunoSEQ multiplex PCR; TCRdb's copy has only in-frame clones and lacks some. The table includes 300,000 or so clones, approximately 86% detected once. Of note for this clone: Its target is unknown.

The validation cohort, a group of more than 100 subjects, included the donors and was separate from the roughly 700-subject first cohort. The CDR3 totals 14 residues. From germline, CDR1 is PRHDT and CDR2 FYEKMQ (reference sequence). V lost 1 base and J lost 3, with 9 bases in between. This sequence joins TRBV13 and TRBJ1-1; D uncertain. Sequenced: PBMCs. This clonotype was obtained from a young man in good health and CMV-seronegative. The CDR3 loop is CASSLAAGYTEAFF. DNA for the CDR3: TGTGCCAGCAGCTTAGCCGCAGGATACACTGAAGCTTTCTTT.